The clone carrying this T cell receptor beta chain was seen more than once but under ten times. Its antigen is unknown. The record originates from a study of T cell repertoires in cytomegalovirus infection. Study-level findings and limits: Cumulative public TCR beta family frequency identified CMV carriers with the relevant HLA.

From the reads, TCRdb called clonotypes with MiXCR, one entry per CDR3 protein. The table lists around 430,000 distinct CDR3 sequences, about 39% of them singletons, with about 39% in the top ten. Germline V gene data show CDR1 as SEHNR and CDR2 as FQNEAQ (reference sequence). The ends were cut back, 4 bases at V and 3 bases at J, with 16 bases in the middle. This CDR3 is built from 15 residues. This sequence was found in a human donor in good health (CMV status not recorded). Some clones in this sample may be carry-over from other donors' samples. The sample was cultured PBMCs, taken from culture after CMV antigen stimulation. This chain links TRBV7-9 with TRBJ2-7, with D perhaps matching TRBD1 (6 bases). The chain's CDR3 is CASSSITGSDYEQYF. The CDR3 DNA reads TGTGCCAGCAGCTCAATTACAGGGTCGGACTACGAGCAGTACTTC.